Listed below are T cell receptor beta chains from one sample, sequenced in a study of T cell responses to AZD1222 COVID-19 vaccine. Method: immunoSEQ multiplex PCR; TCRdb's copy keeps in-frame clones and lacks some. The data contain 100,000 or so clones, over 75% of them singletons. Here the sequenced sample was peripheral blood, taken 28 days after the second AZD1222 dose. All receptors come from an adult who received the AZD1222 COVID-19 vaccine. Both conserved end residues are part of each CDR3. Fields, in order: clone size, J gene, V gene, CDR3 length, D gene, CDR3 DNA, CDR3 protein. The D gene is left open where the match is weak. Part of the rows lack a size; the others show once, few, many or a class for expanded clones.

>few|TRBJ1-1|TRBV12-3/TRBV12-4|13|NA
TGTGCCAGCAGGCTCTCTTTTGGCACTGAAGCTTTCTTT
CASRLSFGTEAFF
>NA|TRBJ1-2|TRBV5-5|11|NA
TGTGCCAGCAGCCTAAACTATGGCTACACCTTC
CASSLNYGYTF
>NA|TRBJ2-7|TRBV10-3|13|TRBD2
TGTGCCATCAGAGCGGGACCAACCTACGAGCAGTACTTC
CAIRAGPTYEQYF
>once|TRBJ2-7|TRBV6-1|14|NA
TGTGCCAGCAGTGAATTGGGGTCCGGAGGCGAGCAGTACTTC
CASSELGSGGEQYF
>NA|TRBJ2-1|TRBV4-3|15|TRBD2
TGCGCCAGCAGCCTCGGGACTAGCGGGAGGGTTGAGCAGTTCTTC
CASSLGTSGRVEQFF
>NA|TRBJ1-6|TRBV5-1|16|NA
TGCGCCAGCAGCTTGGAGGCCAGGGAGGAGAATTCACCCCTCCACTTT
CASSLEAREENSPLHF
>NA|TRBJ2-7|TRBV4-2|12|NA
TGTGCCAGCAGCCAAGATCCGGGCGAGCAGTACTTC
CASSQDPGEQYF
>NA|TRBJ2-2|TRBV5-1|16|TRBD1
TGCGCCAGCAGCGAAAGACAGGGTACGATCACCGGGGAGCTGTTTTTT
CASSERQGTITGELFF
>NA|TRBJ2-7|TRBV5-3|12|NA
TGTGCCAGAAGAGTCACCGGGGACGAGCAGTACTTC
CARRVTGDEQYF
>NA|TRBJ1-2|TRBV2|13|TRBD1
TGTGCCAGCAGCTATCGACAGGGGTATGGCTACACCTTC
CASSYRQGYGYTF
>NA|TRBJ1-5|TRBV28|17|NA
TGTGCCAGCAGCGACCCCTCAGCTGGGTATAGCAATCAGCCCCAGCATTTT
CASSDPSAGYSNQPQHF
>NA|TRBJ1-5|TRBV7-3|13|NA
TGTGCCAGCGGGACATCCGGAGGGCAGCCCCAGCATTTT
CASGTSGGQPQHF
>NA|TRBJ2-7|TRBV28|14|TRBD1
TGTGCCAGCAGTACGCCGGGACAGGGCTACGAGCAGTACTTC
CASSTPGQGYEQYF
>NA|TRBJ1-1|TRBV3-1/TRBV3-2|14|NA
TGTGCCAGCAGCCAAGATCTAGTGAACACTGAAGCTTTCTTT
CASSQDLVNTEAFF
>NA|TRBJ1-5|TRBV6-5|14|NA
TGTGCCAGCTCGGACCGAGTTAGCAATCAGCCCCAGCATTTT
CASSDRVSNQPQHF
>NA|TRBJ1-3|TRBV6-2/TRBV6-3|12|NA
TGTGCCAGCAGTTTTTCTGGAAACACCATATATTTT
CASSFSGNTIYF
>few|TRBJ1-5|TRBV5-1|15|NA
TGCGCCAGCAGCTTGGCCCCGGGGCCCAATCAGCCCCAGCATTTT
CASSLAPGPNQPQHF
>NA|TRBJ2-7|TRBV7-9|15|TRBD1
TGTGCCAGCAGCAAAGACAGGGGGCTGGATTACGAGCAGTACTTC
CASSKDRGLDYEQYF
>NA|TRBJ2-1|TRBV10-2|20|TRBD2
TGCGCCAGCAAAATTGTCATCGGGACTAGCGGGAGATCCCCCCACAATGAGCAGTTCTTC
CASKIVIGTSGRSPHNEQFF
>NA|TRBJ2-1|TRBV27|15|TRBD1
TGTGCCAGCAGTTTAGCCCAGGGGGTAGGGAATGAGCAGTTCTTC
CASSLAQGVGNEQFF
>NA|TRBJ2-7|TRBV18|12|NA
TGTGCCAGCTCACCTCAACTTGGCGAGCAGTACTTC
CASSPQLGEQYF
>NA|TRBJ2-7|TRBV6-1|13|NA
TGTGCCAGCAGTTTCGGGACTCCCAACGAGCAGTACTTC
CASSFGTPNEQYF
>NA|TRBJ1-1|TRBV7-2|13|TRBD1
TGTGCCAGCAGCCTAGGACAGGGGACTGAAGCTTTCTTT
CASSLGQGTEAFF
>few|TRBJ1-1|TRBV5-1|15|NA
TGCGCCAGCAGCTTGGATCCGGGGATGAACACTGAAGCTTTCTTT
CASSLDPGMNTEAFF
>NA|TRBJ2-3|TRBV6-2/TRBV6-3|17|TRBD2
TGTGCCAGCAGCCCCCACCCGACTAGCGGGAGTACGGATACGCAGTATTTT
CASSPHPTSGSTDTQYF
>NA|TRBJ2-7|TRBV6-6|15|TRBD1
TGTGCCAGCCCTCCCGTCCAGGGGGCCGTGGGGGAGCAGTACTTC
CASPPVQGAVGEQYF
>NA|TRBJ1-5|TRBV3-1/TRBV3-2|14|NA
TGTGCCAGCAGCCCATTTCATAGCAATCAGCCCCAGCATTTT
CASSPFHSNQPQHF
>NA|TRBJ2-7|TRBV7-3|14|NA
TGTGCCAGCAGCTCCCTAGGGGGGGGCTACGAGCAGTACTTC
CASSSLGGGYEQYF
>NA|TRBJ2-7|TRBV9|14|NA
TGTGCCAGCAGCGTAGACAGGGTCTCCTACGAGCAGTACTTC
CASSVDRVSYEQYF
>NA|TRBJ1-5|TRBV15|15|TRBD1
TGTGCCACCAGCTCTAGGGGGCCGGGCAATCAGCCCCAGCATTTT
CATSSRGPGNQPQHF
>NA|TRBJ2-1|TRBV4-1|14|NA
TGCGCCACTGCGACCGCTCTTCTATACAATGAGCAGTTCTTC
CATATALLYNEQFF
>NA|TRBJ1-6|TRBV6-5|13|NA
TGTGCCAGCAGTTACGGCAGAAATTCACCCCTCCACTTT
CASSYGRNSPLHF
>NA|TRBJ1-2|TRBV4-2|15|NA
TGTGCCAGCAGCCAAGGGGCGGGGGGAGGTTATGGCTACACCTTC
CASSQGAGGGYGYTF
>NA|TRBJ2-1|TRBV12-3/TRBV12-4|13|NA
TGTGCCAGCAGTTTTCTGCGCCCAAATGAGCAGTTCTTC
CASSFLRPNEQFF
>few|TRBJ2-7|TRBV28|14|NA
TGTGCCAGCAGCCCCTCCGTGGGGGTCGGCGAGCAGTACTTC
CASSPSVGVGEQYF
>NA|TRBJ1-1|TRBV7-3|14|NA
TGTGCCAGCAGCGGAGAGCCGGGACGCACTGAAGCTTTCTTT
CASSGEPGRTEAFF
>NA|TRBJ2-1|TRBV3-1/TRBV3-2|15|NA
TGTGCCAGCAGCCCGGTGGGGGTGGGTCGTAAGGGGCAGTTCTTC
CASSPVGVGRKGQFF
>NA|TRBJ2-1|TRBV3-1/TRBV3-2|16|TRBD1
TGTGCCAGCAGCCAACCACTTGGACAGGGGTGGAATGAGCAGTTCTTC
CASSQPLGQGWNEQFF
>NA|TRBJ2-5|TRBV9|14|NA
TGTGCCAGCAGCGGCCAAGTGTACCAAGAGACCCAGTACTTC
CASSGQVYQETQYF
>NA|TRBJ2-2|TRBV18|13|NA
TGTGCCAGCTCACCAAGGGACACCGGGGAGCTGTTTTTT
CASSPRDTGELFF
>NA|TRBJ2-7|TRBV5-4|15|NA
TGTGCCAGCAGCCCCGACGGACGGGGCTCCTACGAGCAGTACTTC
CASSPDGRGSYEQYF
>once|TRBJ2-4|TRBV27|15|NA
TGTGCCAGCAGTCCCGGACAGACAGCCAAAAACATTCAGTACTTC
CASSPGQTAKNIQYF
>NA|TRBJ1-2|TRBV2|14|NA
TGTGCCAGCACAGCGCCGTTGGATAACTATGGCTACACCTTC
CASTAPLDNYGYTF
>NA|TRBJ1-6|TRBV4-1|16|NA
TGCGCCAGCAGCCAAGGCTCAGGACAGAGTAATTCACCCCTCCACTTT
CASSQGSGQSNSPLHF
>once|TRBJ2-5|TRBV29-1|14|NA
TGCAGCGTTGAAGTGGTAGCCGCTCAAGAGACCCAGTACTTC
CSVEVVAAQETQYF
>NA|TRBJ2-7|TRBV19|16|NA
TGTGCCAGTAGTATACAGACAAACGTGCCTCCCTACGAGCAGTACTTC
CASSIQTNVPPYEQYF
>NA|TRBJ1-1|TRBV28|14|NA
TGTGTCAGCAGCCCTACGGCCAGGATTATTGGAGCTTTCTTT
CVSSPTARIIGAFF
>NA|TRBJ2-1|TRBV6-5|13|NA
TGTGCCAGCAGTTACGGGACTTACAATGAGCAGTTCTTC
CASSYGTYNEQFF
>NA|TRBJ1-1|TRBV12-3/TRBV12-4|13|NA
TGTGCCAGCACCAGGGCGGGGAACACTGAAGCTTTCTTT
CASTRAGNTEAFF
>NA|TRBJ2-7|TRBV15|16|NA
TGTGCCACCAGCAGAGGTAGAGGTCCCCGGGCCTACGAGCAGTACTTC
CATSRGRGPRAYEQYF
>few|TRBJ1-1|TRBV11-2|14|NA
TGTGCCAGCAGCTCCACCAGGGGAGGGACTGAAGCTTTCTTT
CASSSTRGGTEAFF
>NA|TRBJ2-1|TRBV3-1/TRBV3-2|13|NA
TGTGCCAGCAGCCCTCGAGGGCCCAATGAGCAGTTCTTC
CASSPRGPNEQFF
>NA|TRBJ2-1|TRBV7-9|13|NA
TGTGCCAGCAGCCCTCCGGACGGGAGTGAGCAGTTCTTC
CASSPPDGSEQFF
>NA|TRBJ2-3|TRBV2|13|TRBD2
TGTGCCAGCAGGACGGGACTAGGAGATACGCAGTATTTT
CASRTGLGDTQYF